The rows below give T cell receptor beta chains drawn from one sample of a study of cytomegalovirus exposure and HLA in healthy donors. The assay was immunoSEQ multiplex PCR, and TCRdb's table has in-frame clones only and misses some. The sample records 95,000 to 100,000 clones, over 70% being singletons. Sequenced material: PBMCs. These receptors all come from a man over 45 in good health and CMV-seronegative. CDR3s include the opening cysteine and the closing phenylalanine or tryptophan. The order of the fields is clone size, J gene, V gene, D gene, CDR3 DNA, CDR3 protein. The D gene is left open where the match is weak. The size entry is marked missing in some rows and otherwise reads once, few, many or a size class.

size: NA; J: TRBJ1-4; V: TRBV7-9; D: NA; DNA: TGTGCCAGCAGCTTTAGGGAGGAAAAACTGTTTTTT; CDR3: CASSFREEKLFF
size: NA; J: TRBJ1-1; V: TRBV29-1; D: TRBD1; DNA: TGCAGCTCATACTCACGGGACAGCGCCTACACTGAAGCTTTCTTT; CDR3: CSSYSRDSAYTEAFF
size: NA; J: TRBJ2-7; V: TRBV7-2; D: NA; DNA: TGTGCCAGCAGTTCGGGTGTCTCCTACGAGCAGTACTTC; CDR3: CASSSGVSYEQYF
size: NA; J: TRBJ1-2; V: TRBV30; D: NA; DNA: TGTGCCTGGAGTGGAAACAGTTATGGCTACACCTTC; CDR3: CAWSGNSYGYTF
size: NA; J: TRBJ2-1; V: TRBV30; D: TRBD2; DNA: TGTGCCTGGGCTAGCGGGGTTTACAATGAGCAGTTCTTC; CDR3: CAWASGVYNEQFF
size: NA; J: TRBJ2-7; V: TRBV5-6; D: NA; DNA: TGTGCCAGCAGCTTGGAGGACAGTCCCTACGAGCAGTACTTC; CDR3: CASSLEDSPYEQYF
size: NA; J: TRBJ1-2; V: TRBV5-4; D: TRBD1; DNA: TGTGCCAGCAGCCCATGGGACAGCTACAATGGCTACACCTTC; CDR3: CASSPWDSYNGYTF
size: NA; J: TRBJ1-5; V: TRBV5-1; D: TRBD1; DNA: TGCGCCAGCAGCGAGATAACAGGGGGCGGTCAGCCCCAGCATTTT; CDR3: CASSEITGGGQPQHF
size: NA; J: TRBJ2-7; V: TRBV27; D: TRBD2; DNA: TGTGCCAGCAGTTCCGGACTAGCGGGGGGGCTATACGAGCAGTACTTC; CDR3: CASSSGLAGGLYEQYF
size: NA; J: TRBJ1-5; V: TRBV6-1; D: TRBD1; DNA: TGTGCCAGCAGTAGGACAGGGAGTCAGCCCCAGCATTTT; CDR3: CASSRTGSQPQHF
size: NA; J: TRBJ1-5; V: TRBV6-5; D: NA; DNA: TGTGCCGGCAGGAGGGACGGCTTAGCGGAACAGCCCCAGCATTTT; CDR3: CAGRRDGLAEQPQHF
size: few; J: TRBJ2-7; V: TRBV30; D: NA; DNA: TGTGCCTGGGGGGGGGCGGGCGGGAGCGAGCAGTACTTC; CDR3: CAWGGAGGSEQYF
size: NA; J: TRBJ2-3; V: TRBV28; D: NA; DNA: TGTGCCAGCCTAGTGGGGGGGGCAGCGAGTACAGATACGCAGTATTTT; CDR3: CASLVGGAASTDTQYF
size: NA; J: TRBJ2-5; V: TRBV2; D: TRBD2; DNA: TGTGCCAACAGACTAGCGGGGGCCGAAGAGACCCAGTACTTC; CDR3: CANRLAGAEETQYF
size: NA; J: TRBJ2-1; V: TRBV7-9; D: TRBD1; DNA: TGTGCCAGCAGCTTCTACAGGGGACGCGAAACAGATGAGCAGTTCTTC; CDR3: CASSFYRGRETDEQFF
size: NA; J: TRBJ1-1; V: TRBV19; D: NA; DNA: TGTGCCAGTAATGAAGGGGTGAACACTGAAGCTTTCTTT; CDR3: CASNEGVNTEAFF
size: NA; J: TRBJ2-5; V: TRBV18; D: TRBD1; DNA: TGTGCCAGCTCCCAAATACAGGGGCAAGAGACCCAGTACTTC; CDR3: CASSQIQGQETQYF
size: NA; J: TRBJ2-1; V: TRBV5-5; D: TRBD2; DNA: TGTGCCAGCAGCTTTAGATTAGCGGGGGTGTATGAGCAGTTCTTC; CDR3: CASSFRLAGVYEQFF
size: NA; J: TRBJ1-1; V: TRBV5-4; D: NA; DNA: TGTGCCAGCAGCTTGGATCTAAACACTGAAGCTTTCTTT; CDR3: CASSLDLNTEAFF
size: NA; J: TRBJ2-1; V: TRBV9; D: TRBD1; DNA: TGTGCCAGCAGCGGGACAGGGGGCTACAATGAGCAGTTCTTC; CDR3: CASSGTGGYNEQFF
size: NA; J: TRBJ2-5; V: TRBV19; D: TRBD1; DNA: TGTGCCAGTAGGCCCGGGACAGGGGAAGAGACCCAGTACTTC; CDR3: CASRPGTGEETQYF
size: NA; J: TRBJ1-5; V: TRBV2; D: TRBD1; DNA: TGTGCCGGCTCAGGACAGGGGACTAATCAGCCCCAGCATTTT; CDR3: CAGSGQGTNQPQHF
size: NA; J: TRBJ1-2; V: TRBV6-1; D: NA; DNA: TGTGCCAGCAGTGAAGGGGCAGGCTTTAACTATGGCTACACCTTC; CDR3: CASSEGAGFNYGYTF
size: few; J: TRBJ2-7; V: TRBV7-8; D: TRBD1; DNA: TGTGCCAGCAGCTTAGCGCCGGGACAGGAGAACGAGCAGTACTTC; CDR3: CASSLAPGQENEQYF
size: NA; J: TRBJ2-2; V: TRBV4-1; D: TRBD2; DNA: TGCGCCAGCAGCCTCGGACTAGCGGGAGACGACGGGGAGCTGTTTTTT; CDR3: CASSLGLAGDDGELFF
size: NA; J: TRBJ2-1; V: TRBV28; D: NA; DNA: TGTGCCAGCAGTGACCGGGGGACTGAGCAGTTCTTC; CDR3: CASSDRGTEQFF
size: few; J: TRBJ1-5; V: TRBV6-5; D: NA; DNA: TGTGCCAGCAGTTACGATCCCAAGGGGGATCAGCCCCAGCATTTT; CDR3: CASSYDPKGDQPQHF
size: NA; J: TRBJ1-3; V: TRBV4-1; D: TRBD1; DNA: TGCGCCAGCAGCCCGATGGGGACAGGGCGATCTGGAAACGCCATATATTTT; CDR3: CASSPMGTGRSGNAIYF
size: NA; J: TRBJ2-1; V: TRBV25-1; D: NA; DNA: TGTGCCAGCTCTGATAGGAGCGACAGTGAGCAGTTCTTC; CDR3: CASSDRSDSEQFF
size: NA; J: TRBJ1-2; V: TRBV19; D: NA; DNA: TGTGCCAGTAGTACCAAGGCAGGCGAAACCTATGGCTACACCTTC; CDR3: CASSTKAGETYGYTF
size: NA; J: TRBJ2-7; V: TRBV19; D: TRBD1; DNA: TGTGCCAGTAGTCCCCCGGGACAGTCTTACGAGCAGTACTTC; CDR3: CASSPPGQSYEQYF
size: few; J: TRBJ2-1; V: TRBV5-4; D: TRBD2; DNA: TGTGCCAGCAGCGACTTAGCGGGCGAGCAGTTCTTC; CDR3: CASSDLAGEQFF
size: NA; J: TRBJ2-4; V: TRBV18; D: NA; DNA: TGTGCCAGCTCACTACCCCCTCCGGGATTGGCCAAAAACATTCAGTACTTC; CDR3: CASSLPPPGLAKNIQYF
size: NA; J: TRBJ1-1; V: TRBV30; D: TRBD1; DNA: TGTGCCTGGACCAAGACAGGGTACACTGAAGCTTTCTTT; CDR3: CAWTKTGYTEAFF
size: once; J: TRBJ2-1; V: TRBV6-1; D: NA; DNA: TGTGCCAGCAGTGGCCTCTTGAGCTTAAGGAGCTCCTACAATGAGCAGTTCTTC; CDR3: CASSGLLSLRSSYNEQFF
size: once; J: TRBJ2-4; V: TRBV6-5; D: TRBD2; DNA: TGTGCCAGCACCCCGAGACTAGCGGGAGTAAACATTCAGTACTTC; CDR3: CASTPRLAGVNIQYF
size: NA; J: TRBJ2-3; V: TRBV10-2; D: NA; DNA: TGCGCCAGCAGCGGAATAGCGGCAGATACGCAGTATTTT; CDR3: CASSGIAADTQYF